A single sample is the source of the 32 T cell receptor beta chains below, sequenced in a study of cytomegalovirus exposure and HLA in healthy donors. Produced via immunoSEQ multiplex PCR; TCRdb's table is partial and in-frame only. The sample yields some 150,000 clones, around nine tenths seen once. The sample was PBMCs. Source of these receptors: a woman aged 18 to 35 in good health and CMV-seropositive.

The chain employs TRBV28 and TRBJ1-1; tentative D call: TRBD1 (6 bases). The CDR3 is 15 residues long. Trimming shortened V by 5 bases and J by 6 bases, and 19 bases separated the two germline ends. CDR1 and CDR2 from the germline V gene are MDHEN and SYDVKM. The CDR3 nucleotides are TGTGCCAGCAGTATACAGGGTGGGGGTTTAGCTGAAGCTTTCTTT. It specifies CASSIQGGGLAEAFF.

V is TRBV5-1 and J is TRBJ1-4, with a weak D call TRBD1 (6 bases). V was shortened by 4 bases and J by 5 bases, with 12 bases between the two germline ends. Germline-derived CDR1 and CDR2 are SGHRS and YFSETQ. The CDR3 is 14 residues long. The CDR3 DNA sequence: TGCGCCAGCAGCCCGGGACAAACGAATGAAAAACTGTTTTTT. Protein sequence: CASSPGQTNEKLFF. Using reference TRBV5-1 and TRBJ1-4 for the parts outside the CDR3, the full variable domain is KAGVTQTPRYLIKTRGQQVTLSCSPISGHRSVSWYQQTPGQGLQFLFEYFSETQRNKGNFPGRFSGRQFSNSRSEMNVSTLELGDSALYLCASSPGQTNEKLFFGSGTQLSVL.

The chain recombines TRBV5-4 with TRBJ2-3; 10 positions agree with TRBD2. CDR3 length equals 16 residues. CDR1 is SGHNT, CDR2 YYREEE, per germline (reference sequence). Trimming at V came to 0 bases and at J to 4 bases, leaving 5 bases not matched to a gene. In DNA, the CDR3 is TGTGCCAGCAGCTTGGGTAATAGCGGGGGGCCAGATACGCAGTATTTT. Encoded protein: CASSLGNSGGPDTQYF.

The gene calls are TRBV6-1 and TRBJ2-7; D unresolved. The germline V gene encodes CDR1 MNHNS and CDR2 SASEGT. Trimming shortened V by 2 bases and J by 1 base, and 6 bases separated the two germline ends. The CDR3 contains 13 residues. This chain's CDR3 is CASSEHTSYEQYF. CDR3 nucleotides: TGTGCCAGCAGTGAACACACGTCCTACGAGCAGTACTTC.

Regarding this clone: A junction boundary mismatches the germline segment, possibly from a read error. CDR3 region: CASSYSSGTPYVQYF. CDR3 DNA sequence: TGTGCCAGCAGTTACTCTTCGGGAACACCGTACGTGCAGTACTTC. J is TRBJ2-7 and V is TRBV6-5; possibly TRBD2 for D (5 bases). This CDR3 is 15 amino acids long. Germline CDR1 reads MNHEY; CDR2 reads SVGAGI.

V usage is TRBV27 and J usage is TRBJ1-2; 8 bases map to TRBD1. The CDR3 sequence is 16 residues long. With V trimmed by 3 bases and J by 0 bases, 6 bases remained unmatched. Germline CDR1 and CDR2: MNHEY and SMNVEV (reference sequence). This CDR3 is CASSLNRGSTNYGYTF. In DNA form, the CDR3 reads TGTGCCAGCAGTTTGAACAGGGGGTCTACTAACTATGGCTACACCTTC.

V and J are TRBV10-3 and TRBJ2-7; 11 bases match TRBD2. Germline V lookup: CDR1 ENHRY, CDR2 SYGVKD. The CDR3 is 15 amino acids. V dropped 3 bases and J dropped 3; count of bases not matched to a gene: 4. The CDR3 reads CAISEPGLADYEQYF. In DNA form, the CDR3 reads TGTGCCATCAGTGAACCGGGACTAGCGGACTACGAGCAGTACTTC.

The chain employs TRBV30 and TRBJ2-7, with 8 bases lining up with TRBD1. The V and J ends lost 0 bases and 2 bases, in that order; junction bases with no gene match: 6. From germline, CDR1 is GTSNPN and CDR2 SVGIG (reference sequence). This CDR3 is built from 15 residues. This chain's CDR3 is CAWSVPGGRAYEQYF. CDR3 coding DNA: TGTGCCTGGAGTGTCCCAGGGGGCCGCGCCTACGAGCAGTACTTC.

This clone was seen only once. The genes are TRBV10-3 and TRBJ1-2; no firm D call. The CDR3 contains 14 residues. Germline CDR1 reads ENHRY; CDR2 reads SYGVKD. V lost 0 bases and J 3 bases, leaving 8 bases between the germline ends. As DNA, the CDR3 is TGTGCCATCAGTGAGTCTTACCGAGACTATGGCTACACCTTC. This translates into CAISESYRDYGYTF.

This chain links TRBV28 with TRBJ2-3, with a possible D match to TRBD2 (7 bases). Germline V CDR1 and CDR2: MDHEN, SYDVKM. The CDR3 consists of 15 residues. Trimming cost V 5 bases and J 4 bases, with 16 bases left between them. CDR3 nucleotide sequence: TGTGCCAGCAGTACTCGGGGGGCGGGGGCAGATACGCAGTATTTT. It translates to CASSTRGAGADTQYF.

This clone was found once. V is TRBV27 and J is TRBJ2-1; perhaps TRBD2 as D (5 bases). This CDR3 is built from 15 residues. Germline CDR1 MNHEY, CDR2 SMNVEV (reference sequence). The V gene lost 2 bases and the J gene lost 10 bases, with 18 bases spanning the gap. CDR3 region: CASSLEDSPLWEQFF. In DNA form, the CDR3 reads TGTGCCAGCAGTTTAGAGGACTCTCCATTATGGGAGCAGTTCTTC.

The chain recombines TRBV5-1 with TRBJ2-7, with 8 nucleotides matching TRBD1. Losses at the gene ends were 5 bases for V and 3 bases for J; bases not matched to a gene: 7. The CDR3 is 14 residues long. Germline lookup yields CDR1 SGHRS and CDR2 YFSETQ. The CDR3: CASSHGQGNYEQYF. The CDR3 region has the DNA TGCGCCAGCAGTCACGGACAGGGCAACTACGAGCAGTACTTC.

The V and J genes are TRBV4-2 and TRBJ1-2; 10 positions agree with TRBD1. Germline V gene sequence: CDR1 LGHNA, CDR2 YNFKEQ. V shed 3 bases and J 3 bases; nucleotides not matched to a gene: 10. There are 17 residues in the CDR3. CDR3 in amino acids: CASSQEISGTGDYGYTF. The CDR3 DNA reads TGTGCCAGCAGCCAGGAAATTAGCGGGACAGGGGACTATGGCTACACCTTC.

The V and J genes are TRBV4-2 and TRBJ1-2; weak D call: TRBD1 (6 bases). V was shortened by 4 bases and J by 8 bases, with 17 bases between the two germline ends. The CDR3 has 14 amino acids. Germline-derived CDR1 and CDR2 are LGHNA and YNFKEQ. CDR3 amino acids: CASSPQGHSYGYTF. As DNA, the CDR3 is TGTGCCAGCAGCCCCCAGGGACATTCGTACGGCTACACCTTC.

V gene TRBV7-8 combines with J gene TRBJ1-2; a possible D gene is TRBD1 (5 bases). CDR1 is SGHVS and CDR2 is FQNEAQ in the germline V gene. The CDR3 sequence is 15 residues long. V was cut by 0 bases and J by 4 bases, with 12 bases left in between. CDR3 sequence (DNA): TGTGCCAGCAGCTTAGCCGCGACAGAACTCTATGGCTACACCTTC. Translating gives CASSLAATELYGYTF.

In the case of this clone: Compared with germline, one end of the junction differs, possibly owing to a read error. This chain uses TRBV28 with TRBJ2-7, with TRBD1 matching over 7 bases. CDR3 length: 14 amino acids. From germline, CDR1 is MDHEN and CDR2 SYDVKM. Here the CDR3 DNA reads TGTGCCAGCAGGCAACAGGGGAGCTCCAACGAGCAGTACTTC. Amino acid sequence: CASRQQGSSNEQYF.

The CDR3 loop reads CASTKGQGVEEQFF. CDR3 bases: TGTGCCAGCACCAAGGGACAGGGGGTAGAGGAGCAGTTCTTC. This chain links TRBV9 with TRBJ2-1, with 11 bases lining up with TRBD1. Germline V CDR1 and CDR2: SGDLS, YYNGEE. The ends lost 6 bases at V and 10 bases at J; junction bases unmatched: 9. This CDR3 has 14 amino acids.

The chain couples TRBV7-8 to TRBJ1-4, with no clear D. This CDR3 spans 15 amino acids. V lost 3 bases and J lost 4, with 12 bases in between. CDR1 and CDR2 from the germline V gene are SGHVS and FQNEAQ. CDR3 nucleotides: TGTGCCAGCAGCTTTTCGCGGGGAAATAATGAAAAACTGTTTTTT. This sequence encodes CASSFSRGNNEKLFF. The entire variable domain, with the rest obtained from reference TRBV7-8 and TRBJ1-4, is as follows: GAGVSQSPRYKVAKRGQDVALRCDPISGHVSLFWYQQALGQGPEFLTYFQNEAQLDKSGLPSDRFFAERPEGSVSTLKIQRTQQEDSAVYLCASSFSRGNNEKLFFGSGTQLSVL.

J is TRBJ1-6 and V is TRBV30; D is ambiguous. CDR1 and CDR2 (germline): GTSNPN, SVGIG (reference sequence). The ends were cut back, 4 bases at V and 0 bases at J, with 7 bases in the middle. The CDR3 has 14 residues. The CDR3, as DNA: TGTGCCTGGACTCCGGGCTCCTATAATTCACCCCTCCACTTT. It is translated as CAWTPGSYNSPLHF.

The chain uses TRBV4-1 and TRBJ1-1; 7 bases map to TRBD1. In germline, CDR1 is MGHRA, CDR2 YSYEKL. There are 14 residues in the CDR3. The V gene end was trimmed by 2 bases and the J gene end by 3 bases; junction bases not matched to a gene: 3. The CDR3 DNA reads TGCGCCAGCAGCCAATACAGGGGTGACACTGAAGCTTTCTTT. Amino acid sequence: CASSQYRGDTEAFF.

The chain links TRBV6-4 to TRBJ2-1; 9 bases align to TRBD1. J was trimmed by 7 bases and V by 4 bases; bases with no gene match: 8. The CDR3 is 15 amino acids. Germline V gives CDR1 MRHNA, CDR2 SNTAGT. This CDR3 is CASSVSGTGLNEQFF. CDR3 coding DNA: TGTGCCAGCAGTGTATCCGGGACAGGGCTTAATGAGCAGTTCTTC.

Note on this clone: The sample contains more than one DNA sequence encoding this CDR3. The V and J genes are TRBV18 and TRBJ2-7; 7 bases map to TRBD1. The CDR3 loop spans 13 amino acids. Germline lookup yields CDR1 KGHSH and CDR2 LQKENI. Germline trimming cut 6 bases from V and 2 bases from J; bases unmatched to any gene: 4. The CDR3 bases are TGTGCCAGCTCGCCCGGGACAGCCTACGAGCAGTACTTC. This translates into CASSPGTAYEQYF.

The chain employs TRBV7-3 and TRBJ2-1; perhaps TRBD1 as D (5 bases). The germline V and J ends were trimmed by 3 bases and 5 bases, with 8 bases remaining between them. The CDR3 is 13 amino acids. The germline V gene encodes CDR1 SGHTA and CDR2 FQGTGA. CDR3 in amino acids: CASSFIGDNEQFF. Written as DNA, the CDR3 is TGTGCCAGCAGCTTTATAGGGGACAATGAGCAGTTCTTC.

The gene calls are TRBV7-2 and TRBJ2-6; unclear D gene. The V gene's germline CDR1 is SGHTA and CDR2 FQGNSA. The V and J ends lost 5 bases and 4 bases respectively, with 12 bases between them. This CDR3 spans 15 amino acids. This CDR3 reads CASSRYSSGANVLTF. In nucleotides, the CDR3 is TGTGCCAGCAGCCGCTACAGCTCAGGGGCCAACGTCCTGACTTTC. Full variable domain (outside the CDR3, taken from reference TRBV7-2 and TRBJ2-6): GAGVSQSPSNKVTEKGKDVELRCDPISGHTALYWYRQSLGQGLEFLIYFQGNSAPDKSGLPSDRFSAERTGGSVSTLTIQRTQQEDSAVYLCASSRYSSGANVLTFGAGSRLTVL.

V is TRBV28 and J is TRBJ1-5; D is uncertain. V lost 10 bases and J lost 4, with 14 bases in between. CDR1 is MDHEN and CDR2 is SYDVKM in the germline V gene. The CDR3 is 13 amino acids. CDR3 in amino acids: CATLREYNQPQHF. The CDR3, as DNA: TGTGCCACCCTGCGGGAGTATAATCAGCCCCAGCATTTT.

The V and J genes are TRBV30 and TRBJ2-3; TRBD2 matches 7 bases. The CDR3 consists of 15 residues. The junction had 9 bases not matched to a gene; V was cut back by 1 base and J by 5 bases. Germline-derived CDR1 and CDR2 are GTSNPN and SVGIG (reference sequence). The CDR3 protein is CAWSGRGSGGDTQYF. CDR3 DNA: TGTGCCTGGAGTGGGCGGGGGTCCGGGGGAGATACGCAGTATTTT.

The rearrangement uses TRBV28 and TRBJ1-5, with D maybe TRBD1 (6 bases). CDR3 length: 17 amino acids. The V gene lost 2 bases and the J gene lost 4 bases, with 18 bases spanning the gap. Germline assignment: CDR1 MDHEN and CDR2 SYDVKM. CDR3 protein: CASSLLRRTAVNQPQHF. In DNA form, the CDR3 reads TGTGCCAGCAGTTTACTTCGAAGGACAGCCGTAAATCAGCCCCAGCATTTT.

The chain links TRBV27 to TRBJ2-2, with a possible D match to TRBD1 (6 bases). This CDR3 comprises 15 residues. CDR1 and CDR2 from the germline V gene are MNHEY and SMNVEV (reference sequence). Trimming took 5 bases from V and 1 from J, leaving 11 bases between them. In DNA, the CDR3 is TGTGCCAGCAGTGTACCGGGACAGAACACCGGGGAGCTGTTTTTT. Its protein is CASSVPGQNTGELFF.

This chain uses TRBV5-4 with TRBJ2-7, with D possibly matching TRBD2 (5 bases). Trimming left V 5 bases short and J 6 bases short, with 12 bases between. Germline CDR1 SGHNT, CDR2 YYREEE (reference sequence). The CDR3 covers 12 residues. The CDR3 DNA is TGTGCCAGCAGGGGAGATGGCCGCGAGCAGTACTTC. Its protein is CASRGDGREQYF.

V gene TRBV18 combines with J gene TRBJ2-1; D gene uncertain. CDR1 and CDR2 (germline): KGHSH, LQKENI. The CDR3 is made up of 14 amino acids. Trimming left V 1 base short and J 1 base short, with 5 bases between. CDR3 sequence: CASSPRGSYNEQFF. The CDR3 bases are TGTGCCAGCTCACCACGCGGTTCCTACAATGAGCAGTTCTTC.

This rearrangement joins TRBV19 to TRBJ1-2, with D uncertain. The CDR3 is made up of 14 amino acids. Germline CDR1 LNHDA, CDR2 SQIVND (reference sequence). Trimming cost V 0 bases and J 2 bases, with 7 bases left between them. In DNA form, the CDR3 reads TGTGCCAGTAGTATAGAAGCGGGGAACTATGGCTACACCTTC. Amino acid sequence: CASSIEAGNYGYTF.

The CDR3 region is CASSSGTALSYEQYF. CDR3 in DNA: TGTGCCAGCAGTTCCGGGACAGCCCTCTCCTACGAGCAGTACTTC. This chain joins TRBV6-6 and TRBJ2-7, with 7 bases fitting TRBD1. The CDR3 is 15 residues long. V shed 4 bases and J 0 bases; nucleotides not matched to a gene: 6. Germline V lookup: CDR1 MNHNY, CDR2 SVGAGI (reference sequence).